The 24 T cell receptor beta chains listed next were all sequenced from one sample in a study of T-cell reconstitution after alpha-beta-depleted transplantation in children. A library of TCRbeta sequences, prepared with unique molecular identifiers, was generated. TCRdb re-called the PCR reads through MiXCR, storing one row per CDR3 protein. The table records some 200,000 distinct CDR3 sequences, about 8.2% of them present only once. The starting material was PBMCs, mostly from graft donor cells, obtained 360 days after TCRalphabeta/CD19-depleted stem cell transplant. The receptors come from a male patient under 10 years old who had a stem cell transplant for acute myeloid leukemia, so the T cells may come from the graft donor.

This clonotype was seen only a few times. V usage is TRBV30 and J usage is TRBJ2-7, with a possible D match to TRBD2 (6 bases). Germline V gene lookup returns CDR1 GTSNPN and CDR2 SVGIG (reference sequence). This CDR3 region has 11 residues. V shed 0 bases and J shed 7 bases, with 7 bases lying between them. The CDR3 protein is CAWSVGREQYV. As DNA, the CDR3 is TGTGCCTGGAGTGTAGGGAGGGAGCAGTACGTC.

The chain is built from TRBV7-6 and TRBJ2-1, with D perhaps matching TRBD1 (5 bases). There are 15 residues in the CDR3. Between the trimmed V and J ends, which lost 3 bases and 1 base, there was a span of 10 bases. The germline V gene encodes CDR1 SGHVS and CDR2 FNYEAQ. The CDR3 here is CASSFWNRSYNEQFF. The CDR3 DNA follows: TGTGCCAGCAGCTTCTGGAACAGGTCCTACAATGAGCAGTTCTTC. Variable domain in full (rest from reference TRBV7-6 and TRBJ2-1): GAGVSQSPRYKVTKRGQDVALRCDPISGHVSLYWYRQALGQGPEFLTYFNYEAQQDKSGLPNDRFSAERPEGSISTLTIQRTEQRDSAMYRCASSFWNRSYNEQFFGPGTRLTVL.

This clonotype was detected only a few times. The rearrangement joins TRBV20-1 to TRBJ2-5; D tentatively fits TRBD1 or TRBD2 (5 bases each). V dropped 4 bases and J dropped 1 base, with 13 bases sitting between them. This CDR3 region has 14 residues. The germline CDR1 and CDR2 sequences are DFQATT and SNEGSKA (reference sequence). The CDR3 bases are TGCAGTGCTATTTCGGGGCGGCCCCAAGAGACCCAGTACTTC. It specifies CSAISGRPQETQYF.

This clonotype was detected many times. This chain connects TRBV20-1 to TRBJ2-7; D unresolved. This CDR3 is built from 11 residues. Trimming took 3 bases from V and 1 from J, leaving 4 bases between them. CDR1 and CDR2 (germline): DFQATT, SNEGSKA (reference sequence). The CDR3 DNA reads TGCAGTGCTAGGGAATCCTACGAGCAGTACTTC. It yields the protein CSARESYEQYF.

This chain uses TRBV20-1 with TRBJ2-1, with D unclear. V lost 3 bases to trimming and J lost 2 bases, with 8 bases between them. Germline V CDR1 and CDR2: DFQATT, SNEGSKA (reference sequence). This CDR3 spans 13 amino acids. The CDR3 loop reads CSASQPTYNEQFF. The DNA of the CDR3 is TGCAGTGCTAGCCAGCCTACCTACAATGAGCAGTTCTTC.

The rearrangement uses TRBV3-1 and TRBJ2-3; D is unclear. With 3 bases removed from V and 3 bases from J, the gap between germline ends came to 7 bases. CDR1 LGHDT and CDR2 YNNKEL come from the germline V gene (reference sequence). The CDR3 is 13 amino acids. The CDR3 spells CASSHPETDTQYF. DNA for the CDR3: TGTGCCAGCAGCCACCCGGAGACAGATACGCAGTATTTT.

The chain joins TRBV18 to TRBJ2-7; 8 nucleotides match TRBD1. With V trimmed by 2 bases and J by 2 bases, 2 bases remained unmatched. The germline gives CDR1 KGHSH, CDR2 LQKENI. The CDR3 sequence is 14 residues long. The CDR3 DNA reads as TGTGCCAGCTCACCAGCGGACAGGGCCTACGAGCAGTACGTC. Amino acids: CASSPADRAYEQYV.

This clonotype was counted between two and nine times. This chain uses TRBV5-1 with TRBJ2-1, with TRBD2 matching 7 bases. Germline V lookup: CDR1 SGHRS, CDR2 YFSETQ. The CDR3 covers 17 residues. With V trimmed by 3 bases and J by 0 bases, 9 bases remained unmatched. The CDR3 bases are TGCGCCAGCAGCTCGGAGCGGGGAGGGAGCTCCTACAATGAGCAGTTCTTC. Protein: CASSSERGGSSYNEQFF.

The chain uses TRBV6-2 or TRBV6-3 and TRBJ2-4; no clear D. The CDR3 length is 15 residues. Looked up from germline, CDR1 is MNHEY and CDR2 is SVGEGT. The V gene lost 5 bases and the J gene lost 1 base, with 12 bases spanning the gap. The CDR3 DNA sequence: TGTGCCAGCAGTCCAACTTTTTTGGCCAAAAACATTCAGTACTTC. Translated: CASSPTFLAKNIQYF.

There are many counts of this clonotype. The gene calls are TRBV27 and TRBJ2-1, with 13 bases identical to TRBD2. CDR3 length: 15 amino acids. The junction had 7 bases not matched to a gene; V was cut back by 5 bases and J by 9 bases. Germline assignment: CDR1 MNHEY and CDR2 SMNVEV (reference sequence). For the CDR3, the DNA is TGTGCCAGCAGTACCCTCGGGACTAGCGGGGTTGAGCAGTTCTTC. Translating gives CASSTLGTSGVEQFF.

CDR3 amino acids: CASSSRGAAGELFF. As DNA, the CDR3 is TGTGCCAGCAGCTCCAGGGGGGCCGCCGGGGAGCTGTTTTTT. The chain combines TRBV7-8 with TRBJ2-2, with a tentative D call TRBD1 (7 bases). Germline V gives CDR1 SGHVS, CDR2 FQNEAQ. The CDR3 extends over 14 amino acids. Trimming removed 4 bases at V and 6 bases at J, with 12 bases between.

This clonotype was counted ten times or more. V is TRBV5-1 and J is TRBJ2-3; the D is unclear. Germline CDR1 and CDR2: SGHRS and YFSETQ. Trimming stripped 1 base from V and 0 bases from J, with 18 bases between. The CDR3 spans 18 residues. The CDR3 sequence is CASSLPQMRPYSTDTQYF. In DNA form, the CDR3 reads TGCGCCAGCAGCTTGCCCCAAATGAGGCCTTATAGCACAGATACGCAGTATTTT.

The chain links TRBV7-2 to TRBJ1-3; D ambiguous. This CDR3 region has 13 residues. V was pared by 5 bases and J by 4 bases, with 9 bases between. Germline loops: CDR1 SGHTA, CDR2 FQGNSA. The CDR3 region has the DNA TGTGCCAGCAGCCCCCAACAGGGAAACACCATATATTTT. This gives the protein CASSPQQGNTIYF.

The chain links TRBV7-2 to TRBJ1-5; unclear D gene. The CDR3 consists of 15 residues. V was shortened by 0 bases and J by 2 bases, with 8 bases between the two germline ends. From germline, CDR1 is SGHTA and CDR2 FQGNSA. CDR3 residues: CASSLASGGNQPQHF. DNA for the CDR3: TGTGCCAGCAGCTTAGCTTCTGGGGGCAATCAGCCCCAGCATTTT. The variable domain in full, with the rest retrieved from reference TRBV7-2 and TRBJ1-5, is GAGVSQSPSNKVTEKGKDVELRCDPISGHTALYWYRQSLGQGLEFLIYFQGNSAPDKSGLPSDRFSAERTGGSVSTLTIQRTQQEDSAVYLCASSLASGGNQPQHFGDGTRLSIL.

The sample holds a few counts of this clonotype. The chain employs TRBV7-3 and TRBJ1-3, with D hard to call. V lost 7 bases and J 4 bases, leaving 17 bases between the germline ends. Per germline, CDR1 SGHTA and CDR2 FQGTGA. This CDR3 comprises 15 residues. The CDR3, as DNA: TGTGCCAGCAACCTTAGCGGGCCCCGCGGAAACACCATATATTTT. The encoded protein is CASNLSGPRGNTIYF.

Ten or more counts support this clonotype. The DNA for the CDR3 is TGTGCCAGCAGCTCGACAGGGACCTACGAGCAGTACGTC. Amino acids: CASSSTGTYEQYV. V gene TRBV12-1 combines with J gene TRBJ2-7; TRBD1, as called in the table, went unchecked against the DNA. TRBV12-1 has pseudogene status. The CDR3 extends over 13 amino acids.

This clonotype was observed a few times. Compared with germline, one end of the junction differs, possibly owing to a read error. The CDR3 reads CAISESTPLGPREAQYF. CDR3 nucleotides: TGTGCCATCAGTGAGTCGACTCCGTTAGGGCCAAGAGAGGCCCAGTACTTC. This chain joins TRBV10-3 and TRBJ2-5; D gene unclear. CDR1 and CDR2 (germline): ENHRY, SYGVKD. The CDR3 length is 17 residues.

The CDR3 sequence: CASSPTYSNQPQHF. The CDR3 nucleotides are TGTGCCAGCAGCCCAACTTATAGCAATCAGCCCCAGCATTTT. This chain links TRBV9 with TRBJ1-5; D gene ambiguous. The V gene's germline CDR1 is SGDLS and CDR2 YYNGEE. V lost 4 bases and J 0 bases, leaving 8 bases between the germline ends. The CDR3 is 14 amino acids.

The table lists this clonotype with a few counts. V usage is TRBV5-1 and J usage is TRBJ2-1, with 10 bases fitting TRBD1. Germline V gene lookup returns CDR1 SGHRS and CDR2 YFSETQ. V dropped 0 bases and J dropped 6; count of bases not matched to a gene: 6. The CDR3 runs to 16 residues. The CDR3 nucleotides read TGCGCCAGCAGCTTGGCCGGACAGGGGGGAACCAATGAGCAGTTCTTC. It is translated as CASSLAGQGGTNEQFF.

There are a few counts of this clonotype. One end of the junction does not line up with germline, which may come from a read error. The J gene is TRBJ2-5, the V gene TRBV29-1, with D possibly matching TRBD2 (6 bases). The germline gives CDR1 SQVTM, CDR2 ANQGSEA. There are 8 residues in the CDR3. The CDR3 nucleotides are TGCAGCGCGGGACTCCTTTTATTC. Protein sequence: CSAGLLLF.

The chain employs TRBV12-3 or TRBV12-4 and TRBJ2-4, with 7 bases aligning to TRBD1. V was pared by 6 bases and J by 1 base, with 3 bases of the junction left unmatched. This CDR3 is built from 14 residues. CDR3: CASSPQGAKNIQYF. Here the CDR3 DNA reads TGTGCCAGCAGCCCACAGGGGGCCAAAAACATTCAGTACTTC.

Notes on this clonotype: The CDR3 ends on some other residue instead of the conserved phenylalanine or tryptophan, so this is likely a read error. This chain links TRBV12-5 with TRBJ2-5, with D maybe TRBD2 (6 bases). CDR3 length: 14 residues. V gave up 3 bases and J gave up 1 base, with 9 bases separating them. CDR1 is LGHNT and CDR2 is FRNRAP in the germline V gene. The CDR3 nucleotides are TGTGCTAGTGGTTTTCCGGGAGTCCAAGAGACCCAGTACCTC. It is translated as CASGFPGVQETQYL.

At least ten counts were recorded for this clonotype. J is TRBJ2-7 and V is TRBV28; 9 positions agree with TRBD2. The CDR3 covers 16 residues. Germline trimming cut 3 bases from V and 1 base from J; bases unmatched to any gene: 7. Per germline, CDR1 MDHEN and CDR2 SYDVKM. DNA for the CDR3: TGTGCCAGCAGTTTCTCGGCTAGCGGGATGTCCTACGAGCAGTACTTC. It translates to CASSFSASGMSYEQYF.

V and J are TRBV11-2 and TRBJ2-5; 14 positions agree with TRBD2. The CDR3 consists of 16 residues. V was clipped by 5 bases and J by 4 bases; unmatched bases: 6. Germline CDR1 and CDR2: SGHAT and FQNNGV. CDR3 coding DNA: TGTGCCAGCAGCATCGGACTAGCGGGAGGAGTAGAGACCCAGTACTTC. Translation gives CASSIGLAGGVETQYF.